A single sample is the source of the 25 T cell receptor beta chains below, sequenced in a study of cytomegalovirus exposure and HLA in healthy donors. The PCR had 60 Vbeta and 13 Jbeta primers. TCRdb keeps only in-frame clones here, not all; method: immunoSEQ multiplex PCR. The profile shows some 120,000 clones, approximately 80% of them singletons. Sequenced sample: PBMCs. The receptors derive from a male donor in good health and CMV-seropositive.

This sequence joins TRBV28 and TRBJ1-4; 7 nucleotides align to TRBD1. This CDR3 is built from 15 residues. The V segment lost 6 bases and the J segment 3 bases; nucleotides outside the gene matches: 7. Germline values: CDR1 MDHEN, CDR2 SYDVKM. The CDR3: CASRPTGQPNEKLFF. CDR3 sequence (DNA): TGTGCCAGCAGACCTACGGGACAGCCTAATGAAAAACTGTTTTTT.

The V and J genes are TRBV5-1 and TRBJ1-4; D gene uncertain. Germline-derived CDR1 and CDR2 are SGHRS and YFSETQ. This CDR3 region has 14 residues. Trimming cost V 0 bases and J 3 bases, with 6 bases left between them. The CDR3 reads CASSLESANEKLFF. In DNA form, the CDR3 reads TGCGCCAGCAGCTTGGAGTCAGCTAATGAAAAACTGTTTTTT.

Written as DNA, the CDR3 is TGTGCCAGCAGTCTAATACTAGCGGGAGGGGACACTGAGCAGTTCTTC. It yields the protein CASSLILAGGDTEQFF. The chain is built from TRBV4-2 and TRBJ2-1, with 13 bases matching TRBD2. The germline V gene encodes CDR1 LGHNA and CDR2 YNFKEQ. V shed 6 bases, J shed 9 bases, and the junction held 11 bases outside the gene matches. This CDR3 is built from 16 residues.

The J gene is TRBJ2-1, the V gene TRBV7-9, with 8 bases identical to TRBD2. Trimming cost V 3 bases and J 5 bases; bases outside gene matches: 3. The CDR3 spans 14 residues. Germline V lookup: CDR1 SEHNR, CDR2 FQNEAQ (reference sequence). CDR3 sequence (DNA): TGTGCCAGCAGCTTTAGCGGGATGGACAATGAGCAGTTCTTC. Amino acids: CASSFSGMDNEQFF.

V gene TRBV9 combines with J gene TRBJ2-7, with 11 bases fitting TRBD1. The CDR3 has 16 amino acids. Germline CDR1 is SGDLS and CDR2 is YYNGEE. Trimming took 3 bases from V and 3 from J; bases not matched to a gene: 8. CDR3 sequence (DNA): TGTGCCAGCAGCGCTGGTGCCGGGACAGGGGGCTACGAGCAGTACTTC. Amino acid sequence: CASSAGAGTGGYEQYF.

This chain connects TRBV28 to TRBJ1-4, with no clear D. CDR3 length: 15 amino acids. Germline values: CDR1 MDHEN, CDR2 SYDVKM. Trimming stripped 3 bases from V and 8 bases from J, with 16 bases between. DNA of the CDR3: TGTGCCAGCAGTTTGCCGTACAGAAGCCCCGAAAAACTGTTTTTT. As protein: CASSLPYRSPEKLFF.

Written as DNA, the CDR3 is TGTGCCAGCAGCCAAGGGGTAGCGGGAGGCGGCGAGCAGTACTTC. Translation gives CASSQGVAGGGEQYF. The rearrangement joins TRBV4-2 to TRBJ2-7; 10 nucleotides line up with TRBD2. This CDR3 contains 15 residues. The germline V gene has CDR1 LGHNA and CDR2 YNFKEQ. V lost 1 base and J lost 6; bases outside the gene matches: 6.

The CDR3 DNA follows: TGTGCCAGCAGTGACATATGGGGGAGGGAAAAACTGTTTTTT. Translated: CASSDIWGREKLFF. V is TRBV6-5 and J is TRBJ1-4; possible D gene TRBD1, 5 bases. The CDR3 is 14 amino acids. The V end was cut by 5 bases, the J end by 8 bases, with 15 bases between. From germline, CDR1 is MNHEY and CDR2 SVGAGI.

DNA of the CDR3: TGTGCCAGCAGCCGAGGACTAGACCCATCCTACGAGCAGTACTTC. Its protein product is CASSRGLDPSYEQYF. J is TRBJ2-5 and V is TRBV7-2, with 7 bases lining up with TRBD2. The J call may be faulty, since TRBJ2-7 better matches the DNA end. The V gene's germline CDR1 is SGHTA and CDR2 FQGNSA. This CDR3 spans 15 amino acids.

In DNA, the CDR3 is TGTGCCAGCCGGGGGGGGCCGAACACCGGGGAGCTGTTTTTT. It yields the protein CASRGGPNTGELFF. The chain carries TRBV6-5 and TRBJ2-2, with 8 bases fitting TRBD2. Germline assignment: CDR1 MNHEY and CDR2 SVGAGI. This CDR3 contains 14 residues. Trimming cost V 8 bases and J 0 bases; bases outside gene matches: 2.

The chain uses TRBV10-3 and TRBJ2-7; 13 nucleotides line up with TRBD2. The CDR3 extends over 18 amino acids. CDR1 and CDR2 (germline): ENHRY, SYGVKD. V lost 0 bases to trimming and J lost 1 base; unmatched junction nucleotides: 6. The CDR3: CAISESWTSGSHSYEQYF. CDR3 nucleotide sequence: TGTGCCATCAGTGAGTCATGGACTAGCGGGAGCCATTCCTACGAGCAGTACTTC.

This clone was counted only a few times. Other DNA variants within this sample encode the same CDR3. This chain's CDR3 is CASSLTGNQPQHF. The CDR3, as DNA: TGTGCCAGCAGCTTAACAGGGAACCAGCCCCAGCATTTT. V and J are TRBV7-2 and TRBJ1-5; a possible D gene is TRBD1 (6 bases). V lost 2 bases and J 7 bases, leaving 9 bases between the germline ends. The CDR3 loop spans 13 amino acids. Germline assignment: CDR1 SGHTA and CDR2 FQGNSA.

The sample holds a few counts of this clone. The gene calls are TRBV6-1 and TRBJ2-7; 9 nucleotides match TRBD2. Trimming removed 3 bases from V and 5 bases from J; junction bases left unmatched: 5. CDR1 and CDR2 (germline): MNHNS, SASEGT. There are 14 residues in the CDR3. As DNA, the CDR3 is TGTGCCAGCAGTGATTTCAGCGGGAGGAACGAGCAGTACTTC. It encodes CASSDFSGRNEQYF.

The V gene is TRBV25-1, the J gene TRBJ1-3; 11 bases line up with TRBD1. The ends lost 5 bases at V and 2 bases at J; junction bases unmatched: 8. Germline-derived CDR1 and CDR2 are MGHDK and SYGVNS. The length of the CDR3 is 17 residues. CDR3 nucleotide sequence: TGTGCCAGCAGTCGAACCGGGACAGGGGGTACTGGAAACACCATATATTTT. It yields the protein CASSRTGTGGTGNTIYF.

As DNA, the CDR3 is TGTGCCAGCAGTCCGACCGGGGGGAGATCCGAGGTCACCGGGGAGCTGTTTTTT. Amino acids: CASSPTGGRSEVTGELFF. The V and J genes are TRBV27 and TRBJ2-2, with 7 bases matching TRBD2. CDR1 MNHEY and CDR2 SMNVEV come from the germline V gene (reference sequence). The J segment lost 4 bases and the V segment lost 5 bases, leaving 16 bases of the junction unmatched. CDR3 length equals 18 residues.

The chain couples TRBV10-3 to TRBJ2-7; 14 nucleotides align to TRBD2. CDR3 length: 16 residues. Losses at the gene ends were 6 bases for V and 5 bases for J; bases not matched to a gene: 9. Germline assignment: CDR1 ENHRY and CDR2 SYGVKD. In DNA form, the CDR3 reads TGTGCCATCAGGTCCGGGACTAGCGGGAGCGTGAACGAGCAGTACTTC. Protein product: CAIRSGTSGSVNEQYF.

CDR3: CASSLVYAGDYTDTQYF. The CDR3 coding sequence is TGTGCCAGCAGCTTGGTTTACGCAGGGGATTACACAGATACGCAGTATTTT. V and J are TRBV4-2 and TRBJ2-3, with D perhaps TRBD1 (6 bases). Germline V CDR1 and CDR2: LGHNA, YNFKEQ. The CDR3 length is 17 residues. V shed 5 bases and J shed 2 bases, with 20 bases lying between them.

J is TRBJ2-7 and V is TRBV5-6, with 7 bases lining up with TRBD1. CDR1 and CDR2 (germline): SGHDT, YYEEEE. This CDR3 spans 14 amino acids. Losses at the gene ends were 4 bases for V and 0 bases for J; bases not matched to a gene: 4. CDR3 sequence: CASSNRQGSYEQYF. CDR3 coding DNA: TGTGCCAGCAGCAACAGACAGGGCTCCTACGAGCAGTACTTC.

V gene TRBV30 combines with J gene TRBJ2-5, with D tentatively TRBD2 (7 bases). Germline V CDR1 and CDR2: GTSNPN, SVGIG (reference sequence). The CDR3 has 13 amino acids. V was clipped by 1 base and J by 5 bases, with 11 bases between them. DNA for the CDR3: TGTGCCTGGAGTGGAGGGGGAGGGGAGACCCAGTACTTC. This encodes CAWSGGGGETQYF. Filled out from reference TRBV30 and TRBJ2-5, the complete variable domain reads SQTIHQWPATLVQPVGSPLSLECTVEGTSNPNLYWYRQAAGRGLQLLFYSVGIGQISSEVPQNLSASRPQDRQFILSSKKLLLSDSGFYLCAWSGGGGETQYFGPGTRLLVL.

The count of this clone is one. V gene TRBV10-1 combines with J gene TRBJ2-2, with 12 nucleotides matching TRBD1. The germline CDR1 and CDR2 sequences are WNHNN and SYGVQD (reference sequence). The CDR3 extends over 21 amino acids. Trimming removed 2 bases from V and 4 bases from J; junction bases left unmatched: 17. CDR3 sequence reads: CASSERGQGALGLGATGELFF. The CDR3 DNA reads TGCGCCAGCAGTGAGAGGGGACAGGGGGCGTTAGGACTAGGAGCCACCGGGGAGCTGTTTTTT.

The V and J genes are TRBV29-1 and TRBJ2-7; TRBD2 matches at 12 bases. Germline assignment: CDR1 SQVTM and CDR2 ANQGSEA. The CDR3 is 16 amino acids. J lost 0 bases, V lost 5 bases, and 8 bases had no gene match. CDR3 sequence: CSVLGTSGLSSYEQYF. For the CDR3, the DNA is TGCAGCGTTTTAGGGACTAGCGGGTTAAGCTCCTACGAGCAGTACTTC.

The chain recombines TRBV2 with TRBJ2-7, with D possibly matching TRBD2 (6 bases). This CDR3 spans 19 amino acids. The V and J ends lost 6 bases and 4 bases respectively, with 31 bases between them. Germline lookup yields CDR1 SNHLY and CDR2 FYNNEI. The CDR3 DNA sequence: TGTGCCAGCAGCGGCGTACGCCGCGGGGAGCGGCAACACTCTTACGAGCAGTACTTC. Translating it yields CASSGVRRGERQHSYEQYF. Filled out from reference TRBV2 and TRBJ2-7, the complete variable domain reads EPEVTQTPSHQVTQMGQEVILRCVPISNHLYFYWYRQILGQKVEFLVSFYNNEISEKSEIFDDQFSVERPDGSNFTLKIRSTKLEDSAMYFCASSGVRRGERQHSYEQYFGPGTRLTVT.

The chain couples TRBV5-1 to TRBJ2-3; TRBD2 matches 8 bases. The V segment lost 0 bases and the J segment 0 bases; nucleotides outside the gene matches: 6. CDR3 size: 17 residues. CDR1 and CDR2 from the germline V gene are SGHRS and YFSETQ. The CDR3 nucleotides read TGCGCCAGCAGCTTGGTTCCTAGCGGGCTGAGCACAGATACGCAGTATTTT. The encoded protein is CASSLVPSGLSTDTQYF.

CDR3: CASFYLNEQFF. CDR3 DNA: TGTGCCTCGTTCTACCTGAATGAGCAGTTCTTC. The chain couples TRBV30 to TRBJ2-1; D is uncertain. V lost 7 bases to trimming and J lost 7 bases, with 11 bases between them. CDR1 and CDR2 (germline): GTSNPN, SVGIG (reference sequence). The CDR3 contains 11 residues.

V and J are TRBV5-6 and TRBJ2-4; TRBD2 is a possible D gene (6 bases). V was clipped by 5 bases and J by 3 bases, with 12 bases between them. The CDR3 consists of 14 residues. Looked up from germline, CDR1 is SGHDT and CDR2 is YYEEEE. CDR3 DNA: TGTGCCAGCAGGATCGGAGGGAACAAAAACATTCAGTACTTC. It codes for CASRIGGNKNIQYF. The variable domain in full, with the rest retrieved from reference TRBV5-6 and TRBJ2-4, is DAGVTQSPTHLIKTRGQQVTLRCSPKSGHDTVSWYQQALGQGPQFIFQYYEEEERQRGNFPDRFSGHQFPNYSSELNVNALLLGDSALYLCASRIGGNKNIQYFGAGTRLSVL.